Shown below are 32 T cell receptor beta chains from a single sample sequenced in a study of blood T cell repertoires in COVID-19. TCRdb keeps only in-frame clones here, not all; method: immunoSEQ multiplex PCR. The sample holds under 300,000 clones, around 83% seen once. Sequencing used peripheral blood. The source of these receptors is a man aged 25-45 years who had recovered from COVID-19.

This sequence joins TRBV15 and TRBJ1-4; 7 bases map to TRBD1. Losses at the gene ends were 0 bases for V and 7 bases for J; bases not matched to a gene: 8. This CDR3 has 16 residues. From germline, CDR1 is LNHNV and CDR2 YYDKDF (reference sequence). CDR3 sequence (DNA): TGTGCCACCAGCAGAGATTATGTGCAGGGGGTTGAAAAACTGTTTTTT. Translating gives CATSRDYVQGVEKLFF.

The rearrangement links TRBV25-1 to TRBJ2-1; D possibly corresponds to TRBD1 (6 bases). Germline values: CDR1 MGHDK, CDR2 SYGVNS. V lost 5 bases, J lost 4 bases, and 21 bases lay in between. The length of the CDR3 is 17 residues. CDR3 nucleotides: TGTGCCAGCAGTCCAAACCCCAGGGGTCCCGATTACAATGAGCAGTTCTTC. This gives the protein CASSPNPRGPDYNEQFF.

This rearrangement joins TRBV10-3 to TRBJ2-5; D may be TRBD2 (6 bases). V was clipped by 3 bases and J by 5 bases, with 7 bases between them. The CDR3 covers 12 residues. Germline V lookup: CDR1 ENHRY, CDR2 SYGVKD. The CDR3 bases are TGTGCCATCAGTGACAGCGGGGAGACCCAGTACTTC. Translated: CAISDSGETQYF.

V gene TRBV29-1 combines with J gene TRBJ1-4; D possibly corresponds to TRBD1 (5 bases). Germline lookup yields CDR1 SQVTM and CDR2 ANQGSEA. The V and J ends lost 6 bases and 2 bases respectively, with 19 bases between them. This CDR3 region has 16 residues. The CDR3 region has the DNA TGCAGCGTGGGGGGGTCGGGGTCCGCCACTAATGAAAAACTGTTTTTT. Protein product: CSVGGSGSATNEKLFF.

A single count supports this clone. The rearrangement links TRBV7-9 to TRBJ2-3; maybe TRBD2 (6 bases). The CDR3 consists of 12 residues. Germline V gene sequence: CDR1 SEHNR, CDR2 FQNEAQ (reference sequence). V was shortened by 6 bases and J by 8 bases, with 12 bases between the two germline ends. The CDR3 bases are TGTGCCAGCAGGGGAGTGGGGGGTACGCAGTATTTT. Protein: CASRGVGGTQYF.

The chain's CDR3 is CASRKIGAYEQYF. For the CDR3, the DNA is TGTGCCAGCAGAAAGATAGGGGCTTACGAGCAGTACTTC. This sequence joins TRBV2 and TRBJ2-7; D may be TRBD1 (5 bases). The CDR3 runs to 13 residues. Trimming left V 6 bases short and J 4 bases short, with 13 bases between. CDR1 and CDR2 (germline): SNHLY, FYNNEI.

This chain joins TRBV7-2 and TRBJ1-2, with TRBD1 identical over 7 bases. Per the germline V gene, CDR1 is SGHTA and CDR2 is FQGNSA. The CDR3 covers 14 residues. The trim removed 4 bases at V and 5 bases at J, leaving 7 bases unmatched. CDR3 amino acids: CASSYGTAPYGYTF. DNA for the CDR3: TGTGCCAGCAGCTACGGGACAGCCCCATATGGCTACACCTTC.

The rearrangement links TRBV11-2 to TRBJ2-7; D is perhaps TRBD2 (7 bases). With 5 bases removed from V and 6 bases from J, the gap between germline ends came to 17 bases. The V gene's germline CDR1 is SGHAT and CDR2 FQNNGV. CDR3 size: 14 residues. CDR3 DNA sequence: TGTGCCAGCAGCGTACCGGGACGGGGGGCCGAGCAGTACTTC. This codes for CASSVPGRGAEQYF.

The chain combines TRBV9 with TRBJ1-3; D remains unclear. The CDR3 has 16 amino acids. Germline CDR1 is SGDLS and CDR2 is YYNGEE. V was shortened by 1 base and J by 0 bases, with 11 bases between the two germline ends. Here the CDR3 DNA reads TGTGCCAGCAGCGTACATGCTAGCCTCTCTGGAAACACCATATATTTT. Translated: CASSVHASLSGNTIYF.

V gene TRBV18 combines with J gene TRBJ2-1; no definite D call. There are 16 residues in the CDR3. V was trimmed by 2 bases and J by 2 bases, leaving 13 bases between them. Germline values: CDR1 KGHSH, CDR2 LQKENI. CDR3 bases: TGTGCCAGCTCACCATTCTCCCCAGAGGCCTACAATGAGCAGTTCTTC. Amino acids: CASSPFSPEAYNEQFF. Full variable domain (outside the CDR3, taken from reference TRBV18 and TRBJ2-1): NAGVMQNPRHLVRRRGQEARLRCSPMKGHSHVYWYRQLPEEGLKFMVYLQKENIIDESGMPKERFSAEFPKEGPSILRIQQVVRGDSAAYFCASSPFSPEAYNEQFFGPGTRLTVL.

This chain links TRBV27 with TRBJ1-2; no clear D. This CDR3 is 15 amino acids long. CDR1 is MNHEY, CDR2 SMNVEV, per germline (reference sequence). The V end lost 5 bases, the J end lost 7 bases, and 20 bases lay between the germline ends. The CDR3 sequence: CASSPDRGVRSGYTF. CDR3 in DNA: TGTGCCAGCAGTCCCGACCGGGGAGTCCGCTCTGGCTACACCTTC.

This chain joins TRBV5-1 and TRBJ2-7; tentative D call: TRBD2 (6 bases). The CDR3 runs 14 residues. The V gene lost 2 bases and the J gene lost 2 bases, with 11 bases spanning the gap. Looked up from germline, CDR1 is SGHRS and CDR2 is YFSETQ. The CDR3 region is CASSLGGFPYEQYF. The CDR3 region has the DNA TGCGCCAGCAGCTTAGGAGGGTTTCCCTACGAGCAGTACTTC.

This chain links TRBV9 with TRBJ2-7, with D possibly TRBD1 on 6 matching bases. Trimming removed 3 bases at V and 2 bases at J, with 15 bases between. Germline V gene data show CDR1 as SGDLS and CDR2 as YYNGEE. This CDR3 region has 15 residues. DNA of the CDR3: TGTGCCAGCAGCGCAACTACAGGGAACCCCTACGAGCAGTACTTC. Translated, it gives CASSATTGNPYEQYF.

The genes are TRBV6-1 and TRBJ2-1; D is possibly TRBD2 (6 bases). The CDR3 totals 17 residues. Germline V gene lookup returns CDR1 MNHNS and CDR2 SASEGT. Deletions cut 1 base from V and 3 bases from J, with 16 bases between. The DNA of the CDR3 is TGTGCCAGCAGTGAAGTGTGGGGCGGGGAAATCTACAATGAGCAGTTCTTC. This encodes CASSEVWGGEIYNEQFF.

The chain recombines TRBV7-8 with TRBJ2-5; possible D gene TRBD1, 5 bases. V shed 1 base and J shed 4 bases, with 7 bases lying between them. The CDR3 totals 13 residues. Per germline, CDR1 SGHVS and CDR2 FQNEAQ. CDR3 sequence (DNA): TGTGCCAGCAGCTTAGGGGGCTCAGAGACCCAGTACTTC. Protein product: CASSLGGSETQYF.

The rearrangement uses TRBV19 and TRBJ2-2; tentative D call: TRBD2 (6 bases). V was cut by 3 bases and J by 5 bases, with 13 bases left in between. Germline CDR1 is LNHDA and CDR2 is SQIVND (reference sequence). The CDR3 covers 15 residues. The CDR3, as DNA: TGTGCCAGTAGTATCGGAACTAGCAATACCGGGGAGCTGTTTTTT. Its protein is CASSIGTSNTGELFF.

The genes are TRBV2 and TRBJ2-2; 10 positions agree with TRBD2. The CDR3 is 13 residues long. V trimming: 4 bases; J trimming: 7 bases; junction bases outside the gene matches: 0. CDR1 is SNHLY, CDR2 FYNNEI, per germline. CDR3 protein: CASSGLAGGELFF. CDR3 coding DNA: TGTGCCAGCAGTGGACTAGCGGGCGGGGAGCTGTTTTTT. Complete variable domain (other parts from reference TRBV2 and TRBJ2-2): EPEVTQTPSHQVTQMGQEVILRCVPISNHLYFYWYRQILGQKVEFLVSFYNNEISEKSEIFDDQFSVERPDGSNFTLKIRSTKLEDSAMYFCASSGLAGGELFFGEGSRLTVL.

The chain recombines TRBV7-8 with TRBJ1-1, with no clear D. Germline CDR1 and CDR2: SGHVS and FQNEAQ. The V end was cut by 5 bases, the J end by 11 bases, with 15 bases between. This CDR3 is 12 amino acids long. DNA for the CDR3: TGTGCCAGCAGCCCCGCTGCGCGGGATGCTTTCTTT. Its translation is CASSPAARDAFF. Variable domain in full (rest from reference TRBV7-8 and TRBJ1-1): GAGVSQSPRYKVAKRGQDVALRCDPISGHVSLFWYQQALGQGPEFLTYFQNEAQLDKSGLPSDRFFAERPEGSVSTLKIQRTQQEDSAVYLCASSPAARDAFFGQGTRLTVV.

There are a few counts of this clone. This chain joins TRBV10-1 and TRBJ1-6; D not certain. Germline-derived CDR1 and CDR2 are WNHNN and SYGVQD (reference sequence). V was pared by 4 bases and J by 10 bases, with 11 bases between. The CDR3 sequence is 13 residues long. CDR3 amino acids: CASSGPDGSPLHF. CDR3 coding DNA: TGCGCCAGCAGTGGCCCCGATGGCTCACCCCTCCACTTT.

The chain combines TRBV7-3 with TRBJ2-3; 9 nucleotides align to TRBD2. CDR1 is SGHTA and CDR2 is FQGTGA in the germline V gene. This CDR3 spans 15 amino acids. V was pared by 3 bases and J by 6 bases, with 7 bases of the junction left unmatched. CDR3 protein: CASSLASGVSDTQYF. CDR3 bases: TGTGCCAGCAGCTTGGCTAGCGGGGTTTCGGATACGCAGTATTTT.

This clone has only a few counts. The chain uses TRBV5-1 and TRBJ1-2; no clear D. The CDR3 sequence is 15 residues long. The germline V and J ends were trimmed by 0 bases and 0 bases, with 9 bases remaining between them. Germline V CDR1 and CDR2: SGHRS, YFSETQ. The CDR3 coding sequence is TGCGCCAGCAGCTTGGATGCGCCGACTAACTATGGCTACACCTTC. Its translation: CASSLDAPTNYGYTF.

V is TRBV7-6 and J is TRBJ2-7, with D perhaps matching TRBD1 (6 bases). The CDR3 has 13 amino acids. The V end was cut by 6 bases, the J end by 7 bases, with 16 bases between. The germline gives CDR1 SGHVS, CDR2 FNYEAQ. CDR3 region: CASSRTGLREQYF. CDR3 coding DNA: TGTGCCAGCAGTCGAACAGGGTTGAGGGAGCAGTACTTC.

The chain is built from TRBV6-5 and TRBJ2-3; 8 bases match TRBD2. Germline CDR1 reads MNHEY; CDR2 reads SVGAGI. V was pared by 7 bases and J by 1 base, with 4 bases of the junction left unmatched. This CDR3 has 14 residues. DNA for the CDR3: TGTGCCAGCACCCCGGGGGGGGGCACAGATACGCAGTATTTT. Amino acids: CASTPGGGTDTQYF.

The CDR3 nucleotides read TGTGCCACCAGGACAGCTGGAAACACCATATATTTT. Protein sequence: CATRTAGNTIYF. V and J are TRBV19 and TRBJ1-3, with a tentative D call TRBD1 (6 bases). The CDR3 extends over 12 amino acids. Germline loops: CDR1 LNHDA, CDR2 SQIVND (reference sequence). Trimming took off 10 bases at V and 2 bases at J, with 9 bases between the two ends.

This clone was observed a handful of times. J is TRBJ1-1 and V is TRBV7-9; 7 bases align to TRBD1. V shed 3 bases and J 1 base; nucleotides not matched to a gene: 8. The CDR3 runs 16 residues. The germline V gene encodes CDR1 SEHNR and CDR2 FQNEAQ (reference sequence). The CDR3 is CASSLDPGQKNTEAFF. In DNA form, the CDR3 reads TGTGCCAGCAGCTTGGATCCGGGACAGAAGAACACTGAAGCTTTCTTT. Filled out from reference TRBV7-9 and TRBJ1-1, the complete variable domain reads DTGVSQNPRHKITKRGQNVTFRCDPISEHNRLYWYRQTLGQGPEFLTYFQNEAQLEKSRLLSDRFSAERPKGSFSTLEIQRTEQGDSAMYLCASSLDPGQKNTEAFFGQGTRLTVV.

In DNA, the CDR3 is TGTGCCAGCAGCGTTAGCGGGGGGGCTGGGAATGAGCAGTTCTTC. Residues: CASSVSGGAGNEQFF. The chain is built from TRBV9 and TRBJ2-1, with 11 bases matching TRBD2. V lost 2 bases, J lost 7 bases, and 5 bases stayed unmatched. The CDR3 extends over 15 amino acids. CDR1 is SGDLS, CDR2 YYNGEE, per germline. The variable domain in full, with the rest retrieved from reference TRBV9 and TRBJ2-1, is DSGVTQTPKHLITATGQRVTLRCSPRSGDLSVYWYQQSLDQGLQFLIQYYNGEERAKGNILERFSAQQFPDLHSELNLSSLELGDSALYFCASSVSGGAGNEQFFGPGTRLTVL.

The chain carries TRBV7-9 and TRBJ2-5; 7 bases match TRBD2. Germline values: CDR1 SEHNR, CDR2 FQNEAQ (reference sequence). CDR3 length equals 14 residues. The junction had 7 bases not matched to a gene; V was cut back by 5 bases and J by 4 bases. The CDR3 protein is CASSQTTGGETQYF. Here the CDR3 DNA reads TGTGCCAGCAGCCAAACGACGGGGGGAGAGACCCAGTACTTC.

J is TRBJ2-7 and V is TRBV27, with 16 bases matching TRBD2. The V gene's germline CDR1 is MNHEY and CDR2 SMNVEV (reference sequence). CDR3 length equals 18 residues. J gave up 0 bases and V 3 bases, and 5 bases lay outside the gene matches. The CDR3 DNA reads TGTGCCAGCAGTTTGAAGGGACTAGCGGGGGGGAGCTCCTACGAGCAGTACTTC. Translated, it gives CASSLKGLAGGSSYEQYF.

The chain has TRBV5-5 and TRBJ1-2; 9 bases line up with TRBD1. The CDR3 runs 16 residues. The V gene end was trimmed by 3 bases and the J gene end by 6 bases; junction bases not matched to a gene: 12. Germline V gene data show CDR1 as SGHKS and CDR2 as YYEKEE (reference sequence). CDR3 sequence (DNA): TGTGCCAGCAGCTACACACCCGGGACAGGGCGAGATGGCTACACCTTC. Amino acids: CASSYTPGTGRDGYTF.

On this clone itself: The germline gene is not matched at one end of the junction; a read error may be the cause. The V gene is TRBV6-5, the J gene TRBJ1-5; D gene unclear. The CDR3 has 16 amino acids. The germline V gene has CDR1 MNHEY and CDR2 SVGAGI. CDR3 bases: TGTGCCAGCAGTTACTCGATCGGTTTTAGCAGTCAGCCCCAGCATTTT. Protein sequence: CASSYSIGFSSQPQHF.

V and J are TRBV11-2 and TRBJ2-5; D is perhaps TRBD1 (6 bases). This CDR3 contains 15 residues. Trimming shortened V by 1 base and J by 1 base, and 10 bases separated the two germline ends. The germline V gene has CDR1 SGHAT and CDR2 FQNNGV. The CDR3 loop is CASSLGAQGQETQYF. The DNA for the CDR3 is TGTGCCAGCAGCTTAGGGGCACAGGGCCAAGAGACCCAGTACTTC. The full variable domain, with the rest looked up from reference TRBV11-2 and TRBJ2-5, is EAGVAQSPRYKIIEKRQSVAFWCNPISGHATLYWYQQILGQGPKLLIQFQNNGVVDDSQLPKDRFSAERLKGVDSTLKIQPAKLEDSAVYLCASSLGAQGQETQYFGPGTRLLVL.

This clone was recorded a few times. The genes are TRBV6-5 and TRBJ2-2; D unclear. The germline V and J ends were trimmed by 0 bases and 8 bases, with 10 bases remaining between them. Looked up from germline, CDR1 is MNHEY and CDR2 is SVGAGI. This CDR3 is 14 amino acids long. CDR3 amino acids: CASSYSSRYGELFF. Written as DNA, the CDR3 is TGTGCCAGCAGTTACTCGAGTCGGTATGGGGAGCTGTTTTTT.